This T cell receptor (beta chain) was identified during a study of yellow fever vaccine responses in identical twins. Study-level findings and limits: Reportedly, twins showed a vaccine T cell response that looked partly convergent and partly personalized.

This CDR3 is built from 13 residues. Trimming cost V 2 bases and J 1 base, with 5 bases left between them. TCRdb analysed the RT-PCR reads with MiXCR anew, one entry per CDR3 protein. The data contain about 960 distinct CDR3 sequences, approximately 80% of them singletons. This clonotype came up a few times. The antigen is not known. This chain connects TRBV12-3 or TRBV12-4 to TRBJ1-1; no firm D call. The sample consisted of T cells from blood (PBMCs), unsorted or a sorted subset (not recorded which), taken before or after yellow fever vaccination (not recorded which). This TCR was recovered from a female donor who received the yellow fever vaccine. The chain's CDR3 is CASSLWANTEAFF. The CDR3 coding sequence is TGTGCCAGCAGTTTATGGGCGAACACTGAAGCTTTCTTT.